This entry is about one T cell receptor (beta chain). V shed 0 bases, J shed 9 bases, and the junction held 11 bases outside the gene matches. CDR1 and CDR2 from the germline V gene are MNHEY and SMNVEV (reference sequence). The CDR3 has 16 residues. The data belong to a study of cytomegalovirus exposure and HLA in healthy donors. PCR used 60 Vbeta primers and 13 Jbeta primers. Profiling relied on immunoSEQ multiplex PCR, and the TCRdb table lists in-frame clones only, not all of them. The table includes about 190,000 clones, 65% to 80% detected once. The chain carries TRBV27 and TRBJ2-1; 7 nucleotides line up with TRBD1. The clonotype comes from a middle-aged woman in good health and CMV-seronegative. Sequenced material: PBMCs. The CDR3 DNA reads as TGTGCCAGCAGTTTATCCGCCATTACAGGGGCTCGTGAGCAGTTCTTC. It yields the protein CASSLSAITGAREQFF.